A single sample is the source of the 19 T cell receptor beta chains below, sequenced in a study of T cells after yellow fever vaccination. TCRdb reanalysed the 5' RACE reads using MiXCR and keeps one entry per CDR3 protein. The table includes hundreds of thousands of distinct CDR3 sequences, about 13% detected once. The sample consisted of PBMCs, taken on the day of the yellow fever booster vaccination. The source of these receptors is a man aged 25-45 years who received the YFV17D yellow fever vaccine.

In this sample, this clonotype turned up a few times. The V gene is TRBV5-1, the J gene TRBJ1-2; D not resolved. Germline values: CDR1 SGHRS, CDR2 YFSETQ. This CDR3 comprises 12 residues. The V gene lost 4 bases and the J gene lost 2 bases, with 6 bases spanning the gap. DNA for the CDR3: TGCGCCAGCAGCAGTCAGAACTATGGCTACACCTTC. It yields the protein CASSSQNYGYTF.

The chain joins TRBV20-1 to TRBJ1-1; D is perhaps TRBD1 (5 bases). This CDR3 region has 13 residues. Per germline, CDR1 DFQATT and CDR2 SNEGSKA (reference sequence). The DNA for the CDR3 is TGCAGCGCGGGGGTGACACGGGACACTGAAGCTTTCTTT. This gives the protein CSAGVTRDTEAFF.

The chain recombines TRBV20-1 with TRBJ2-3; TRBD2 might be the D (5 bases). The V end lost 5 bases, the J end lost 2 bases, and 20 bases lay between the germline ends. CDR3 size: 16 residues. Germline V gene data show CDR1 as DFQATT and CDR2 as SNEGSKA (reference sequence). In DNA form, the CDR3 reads TGCAGTGCTTTGGGGAGTGAAGGCGGTTACACAGATACGCAGTATTTT. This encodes CSALGSEGGYTDTQYF.

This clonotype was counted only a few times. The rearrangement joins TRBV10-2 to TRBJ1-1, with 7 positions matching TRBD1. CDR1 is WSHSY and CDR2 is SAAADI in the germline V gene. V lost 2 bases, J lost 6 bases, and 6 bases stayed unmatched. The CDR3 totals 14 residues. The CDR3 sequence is CASSEMTGNAEAFF. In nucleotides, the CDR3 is TGCGCCAGCAGTGAGATGACAGGGAATGCTGAAGCTTTCTTT.

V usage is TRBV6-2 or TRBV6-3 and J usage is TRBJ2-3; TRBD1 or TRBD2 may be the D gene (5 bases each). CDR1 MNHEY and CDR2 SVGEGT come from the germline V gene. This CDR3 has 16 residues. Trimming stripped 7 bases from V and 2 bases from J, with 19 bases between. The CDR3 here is CASTPRGRAFTDTQYF. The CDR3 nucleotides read TGTGCCAGCACCCCTCGGGGCAGGGCCTTCACAGATACGCAGTATTTT.

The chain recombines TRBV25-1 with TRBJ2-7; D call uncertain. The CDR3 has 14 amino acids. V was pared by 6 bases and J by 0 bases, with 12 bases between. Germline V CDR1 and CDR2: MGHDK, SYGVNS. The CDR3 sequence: CASSKLSSSYEQYF. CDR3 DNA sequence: TGTGCCAGCAGCAAGTTGAGCAGCTCCTACGAGCAGTACTTC.

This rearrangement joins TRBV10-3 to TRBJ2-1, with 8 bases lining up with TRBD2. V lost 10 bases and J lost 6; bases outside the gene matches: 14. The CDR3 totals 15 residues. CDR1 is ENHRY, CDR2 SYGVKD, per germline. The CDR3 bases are TGTGCCACCCGAGGCACGGGAGGGCCGGGCAATGAGCAGTTCTTC. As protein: CATRGTGGPGNEQFF.

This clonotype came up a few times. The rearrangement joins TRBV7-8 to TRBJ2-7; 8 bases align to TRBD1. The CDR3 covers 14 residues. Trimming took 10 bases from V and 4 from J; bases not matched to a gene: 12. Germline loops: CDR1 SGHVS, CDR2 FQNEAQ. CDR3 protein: CATGPGQGIYEQYF. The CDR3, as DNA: TGTGCCACCGGACCTGGACAGGGTATTTACGAGCAGTACTTC.

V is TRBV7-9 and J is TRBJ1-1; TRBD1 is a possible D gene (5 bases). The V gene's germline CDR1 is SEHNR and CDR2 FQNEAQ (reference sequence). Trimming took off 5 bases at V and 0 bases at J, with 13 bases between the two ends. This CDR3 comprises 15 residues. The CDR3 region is CASSPQGRVNTEAFF. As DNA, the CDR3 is TGTGCCAGCAGCCCCCAAGGCAGGGTGAACACTGAAGCTTTCTTT.

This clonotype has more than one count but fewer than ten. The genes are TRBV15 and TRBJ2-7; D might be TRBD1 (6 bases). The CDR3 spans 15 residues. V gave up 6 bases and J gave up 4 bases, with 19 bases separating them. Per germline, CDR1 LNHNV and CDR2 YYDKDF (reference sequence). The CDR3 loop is CATREGRGNWYEQYF. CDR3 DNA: TGTGCCACCAGAGAGGGCAGGGGAAATTGGTACGAGCAGTACTTC. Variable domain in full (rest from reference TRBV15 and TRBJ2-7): DAMVIQNPRYQVTQFGKPVTLSCSQTLNHNVMYWYQQKSSQAPKLLFHYYDKDFNNEADTPDNFQSRRPNTSFCFLDIRSPGLGDTAMYLCATREGRGNWYEQYFGPGTRLTVT.

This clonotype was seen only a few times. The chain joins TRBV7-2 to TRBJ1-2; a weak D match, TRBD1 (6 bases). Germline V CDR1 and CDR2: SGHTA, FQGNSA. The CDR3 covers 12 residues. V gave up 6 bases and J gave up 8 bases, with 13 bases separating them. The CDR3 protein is CASSTGLGGYTF. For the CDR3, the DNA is TGTGCCAGCAGTACAGGGTTGGGGGGCTACACCTTC.

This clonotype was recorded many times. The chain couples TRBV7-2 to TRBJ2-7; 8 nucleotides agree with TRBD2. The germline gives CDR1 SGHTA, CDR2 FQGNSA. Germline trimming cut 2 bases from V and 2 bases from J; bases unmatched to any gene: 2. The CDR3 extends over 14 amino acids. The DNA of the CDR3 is TGTGCCAGCAGCTTATTAGCGGGGACCTACGAGCAGTACTTC. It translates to CASSLLAGTYEQYF.

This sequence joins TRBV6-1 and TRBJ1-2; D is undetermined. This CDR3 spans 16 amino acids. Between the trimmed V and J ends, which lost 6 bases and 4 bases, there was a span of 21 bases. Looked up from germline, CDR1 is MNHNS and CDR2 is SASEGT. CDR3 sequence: CASRTPGGIRGYGYTF. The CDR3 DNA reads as TGTGCCAGCAGAACTCCTGGAGGGATCCGAGGCTATGGCTACACCTTC.

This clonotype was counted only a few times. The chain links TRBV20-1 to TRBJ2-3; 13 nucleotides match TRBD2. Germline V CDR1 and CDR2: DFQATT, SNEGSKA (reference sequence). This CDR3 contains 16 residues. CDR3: CILGTSGNSSTDTQYF. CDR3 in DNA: TGCATCCTCGGGACTAGCGGGAACTCTAGCACAGATACGCAGTATTTT.

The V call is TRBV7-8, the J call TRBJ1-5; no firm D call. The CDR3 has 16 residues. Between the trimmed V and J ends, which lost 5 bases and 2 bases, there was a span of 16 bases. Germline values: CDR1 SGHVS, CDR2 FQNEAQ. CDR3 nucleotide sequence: TGTGCCAGCAGCCCACTGCAAGGTCGACGCAATCAGCCCCAGCATTTT. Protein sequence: CASSPLQGRRNQPQHF.

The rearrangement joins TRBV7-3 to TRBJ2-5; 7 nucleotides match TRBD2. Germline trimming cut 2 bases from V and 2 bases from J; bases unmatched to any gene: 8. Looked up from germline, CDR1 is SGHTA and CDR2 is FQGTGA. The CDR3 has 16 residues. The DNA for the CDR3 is TGTGCCAGCAGCTTATCTACAGCGGGACCTCAAGAGACCCAGTACTTC. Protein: CASSLSTAGPQETQYF.

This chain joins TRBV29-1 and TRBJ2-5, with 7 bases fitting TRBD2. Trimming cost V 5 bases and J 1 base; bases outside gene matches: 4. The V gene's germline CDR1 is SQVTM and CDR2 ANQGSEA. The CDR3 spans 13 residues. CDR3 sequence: CSVYPSGQETQYF. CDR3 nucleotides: TGCAGCGTTTACCCTAGCGGCCAAGAGACCCAGTACTTC.

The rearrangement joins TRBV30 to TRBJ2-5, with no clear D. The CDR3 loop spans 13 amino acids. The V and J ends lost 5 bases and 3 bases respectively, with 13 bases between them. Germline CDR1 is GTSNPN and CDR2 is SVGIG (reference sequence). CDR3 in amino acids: CAWSRLTEETQYF. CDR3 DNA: TGTGCCTGGTCGAGGCTTACAGAAGAGACCCAGTACTTC. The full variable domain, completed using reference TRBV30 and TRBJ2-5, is SQTIHQWPATLVQPVGSPLSLECTVEGTSNPNLYWYRQAAGRGLQLLFYSVGIGQISSEVPQNLSASRPQDRQFILSSKKLLLSDSGFYLCAWSRLTEETQYFGPGTRLLVL.

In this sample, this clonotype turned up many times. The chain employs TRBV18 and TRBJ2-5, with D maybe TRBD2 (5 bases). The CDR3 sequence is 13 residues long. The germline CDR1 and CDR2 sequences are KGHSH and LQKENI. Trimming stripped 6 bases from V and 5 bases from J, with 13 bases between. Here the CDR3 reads CASSPGISETQYF. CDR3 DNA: TGTGCCAGCTCCCCCGGGATTTCGGAGACCCAGTACTTC.